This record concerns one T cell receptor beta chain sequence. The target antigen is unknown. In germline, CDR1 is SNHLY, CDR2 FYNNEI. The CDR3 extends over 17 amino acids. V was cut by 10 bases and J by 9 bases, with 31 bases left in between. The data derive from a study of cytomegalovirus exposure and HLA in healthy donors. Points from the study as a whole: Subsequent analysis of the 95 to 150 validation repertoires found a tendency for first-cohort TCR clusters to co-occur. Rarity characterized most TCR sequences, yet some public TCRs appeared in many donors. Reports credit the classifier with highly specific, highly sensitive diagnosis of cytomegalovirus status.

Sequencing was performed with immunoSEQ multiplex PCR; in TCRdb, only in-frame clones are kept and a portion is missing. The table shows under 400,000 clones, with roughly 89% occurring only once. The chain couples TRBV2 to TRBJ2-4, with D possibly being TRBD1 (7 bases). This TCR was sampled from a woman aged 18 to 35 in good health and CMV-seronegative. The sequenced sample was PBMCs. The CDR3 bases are TGTGCCATACGACAGGGCGGGTATGATTCGGGGGCGCTCATTCAGTACTTC. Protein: CAIRQGGYDSGALIQYF.